This T cell receptor beta chain was recovered during a study of beta chain features in type 1 diabetes. Study in general: Patients shared similar age, gender and cell yields with healthy donors. Broader study findings: Significant though moderate, a shortening of TCRB CDR3s appeared in all four CD4+ subsets of Type 1 diabetes patients. Researchers could not determine here whether HLA type influences TCRB rearrangement. Type 1 diabetes patients had fewer VDJ junction insertions and more deletions.

The sample holds many counts of this clone. Its antigen is not known. At the DNA level, this CDR3 is encoded by other sequences in the same sample as well. V dropped 4 bases and J dropped 1 base, with 9 bases sitting between them. From germline, CDR1 is SGHDN and CDR2 FVKESK. There are 14 residues in the CDR3. What was sequenced were expressed TCRB transcripts, since all of the isolated RNA had been reverse transcribed. Reads from naive, central memory and regulatory T cell samples averaged roughly 3.6 million. The table came from immunoSEQ multiplex PCR; TCRdb's copy has only in-frame clones and leaves some out. The sample contains some 160,000 clones, approximately 8.7% of which appear only once.

The TCR comes from a woman aged 30 to 39 with type 1 diabetes. The chain is built from TRBV14 and TRBJ2-3; D is unclear. Sequencing input: central memory CD4+ T cells from blood. The CDR3 is CASSPLTGTDTQYF. CDR3 nucleotides: TGTGCCAGCAGCCCACTTACAGGCACAGATACGCAGTATTTT.